A selection of T cell receptor beta chains follows, all from one sample in a study of blood T cell repertoires in COVID-19. The repertoire was sequenced with immunoSEQ multiplex PCR; TCRdb's copy has only in-frame clones and lacks some. The sample includes 140,000 to 150,000 clones, 70% to 80% seen only once; the top ten take approximately 16%. The material sequenced was peripheral blood. The source of these receptors is a man aged 50 to 60 with acute or convalescent COVID-19. Both conserved end residues are part of each CDR3. A D gene is named only where the DNA matches it firmly. Rows may omit the clone size; those that give it use once, few, many or a size class.

J gene	D gene	V gene	clone size	CDR3 DNA	CDR3 protein
TRBJ1-2	-	TRBV20-1	-	TGCAGTGCTAGATCGGGGGATGGCTACACCTTC	CSARSGDGYTF
TRBJ2-4	TRBD1	TRBV3-1/TRBV3-2	-	TGTGCCAGCAGCCAACCCGGGACAGGGGGGAACATTCAGTACTTC	CASSQPGTGGNIQYF
TRBJ1-2	TRBD1	TRBV29-1	once	TGCAGCGTTGAAGATCACACAGGGGTTAACTATGGCTACACCTTC	CSVEDHTGVNYGYTF
TRBJ2-2	TRBD2	TRBV4-1	-	TGCGCCAGCAGTCCCAGCGGGGGGGCGAGCGGGGAGCTGTTTTTT	CASSPSGGASGELFF
TRBJ2-3	TRBD1	TRBV18	-	TGTGCCAGCTCAGGGCAGGGGGCGGATGACACGCAGTATTTT	CASSGQGADDTQYF
TRBJ1-4	-	TRBV12-2	once	TGTGCAAGTCGCCCGAAAACGACAGGGGGAACTAATGAAAAACTGTTTTTT	CASRPKTTGGTNEKLFF
TRBJ1-1	-	TRBV6-1	once	TGTGCCAGCAGTGAACTCGGGGGGCGTGCTGAAGCTTTCTTT	CASSELGGRAEAFF
TRBJ2-4	TRBD2	TRBV5-1	-	TGCGCCAGCAGCTTGGGACTAGCGGCCCAGGGCATTCAGTACTTC	CASSLGLAAQGIQYF
TRBJ1-4	-	TRBV5-1	-	TGCGCCAGCCGACCGGGAGACGAGAATGAAAAACTGTTTTTT	CASRPGDENEKLFF
TRBJ2-5	TRBD2	TRBV24-1	-	TGTGCCGTTGGGACTAGCGGGCAAGAGACCCAGTACTTC	CAVGTSGQETQYF
TRBJ2-1	TRBD1	TRBV10-2	-	TGCGCCAGCAGGGGGACAGGGTGGAGGCAGGAAGAGAATGAGCAGTTCTTC	CASRGTGWRQEENEQFF
TRBJ1-4	-	TRBV15	-	TGTGCCACCAGATCTGAACCGAGAACTAATGAAAAACTGTTTTTT	CATRSEPRTNEKLFF
TRBJ1-2	-	TRBV6-1	-	TGTGCCAGCAGTTATGGGGAGGTCTATGGCTACACCTTC	CASSYGEVYGYTF
TRBJ1-3	TRBD1	TRBV30	once	TGTGCCTGGGACCGGGACAGGGGAAGAAACACCATATATTTT	CAWDRDRGRNTIYF
TRBJ1-6	-	TRBV19	-	TGTGCCAGTAAAAGGGGGAGGGGTTTTTCACCCCTCCACTTT	CASKRGRGFSPLHF
TRBJ2-3	-	TRBV7-3	-	TGTGCCAGCAGTGACGGGTCCTCCTACGCAGATACGCAGTATTTT	CASSDGSSYADTQYF
TRBJ1-2	TRBD1	TRBV4-1	-	TGCGCCAGCAGCCGGATTGGGACAGCGGATAACTATGGCTACACCTTC	CASSRIGTADNYGYTF
TRBJ1-5	TRBD1	TRBV6-5	many	TGTGCCAGCAGGACAGGGGGACTTAGCAATCAGCCCCAGCATTTT	CASRTGGLSNQPQHF
TRBJ2-3	TRBD2	TRBV11-2	few	TGTGCCAGCAGCTTAGGAGCGGGGGCAAGCACAGATACGCAGTATTTT	CASSLGAGASTDTQYF
TRBJ1-2	-	TRBV18	-	TGTGCCAGCTCACCACCCGCTAAAGGAGACTATGGCTACACCTTC	CASSPPAKGDYGYTF
TRBJ2-7	TRBD1	TRBV19	-	TGTGCCAGTAGCCCGGACAGGGCCACCTACGAGCAGTACTTC	CASSPDRATYEQYF
TRBJ2-1	-	TRBV10-1	-	TGCGCCAGCAGTGAGGCGATTTTTTCCGAGCAGTTCTTC	CASSEAIFSEQFF
TRBJ1-2	TRBD1	TRBV18	-	TGTGCCAGCTCACCCTACTCCGGAGACAGGGGGCCTGGTGGCTACACCTTC	CASSPYSGDRGPGGYTF
TRBJ1-2	-	TRBV28	-	TGTGCCAGCGGCCCTCCTTGGGGGGGTAGGGGCTACACCTTC	CASGPPWGGRGYTF
TRBJ1-4	-	TRBV2	-	TGTGCCAGCAGTGAAGCCGTCGAAAAACTGTTTTTT	CASSEAVEKLFF
TRBJ2-5	TRBD1	TRBV7-8	-	TGTGCCAGCAGTTCAAGAAGGACAGGGGGAATGGCTTTACAGACCCAGTACTTC	CASSSRRTGGMALQTQYF
TRBJ1-1	TRBD1	TRBV3-1/TRBV3-2	-	TGTGCCAGCAGCCGCTCACAGGGGATGACTGAAGCTTTCTTT	CASSRSQGMTEAFF
TRBJ1-2	TRBD1	TRBV2	-	TGTGCCAGCAGGGCGAGACAGGGGGAAGGCTACACCTTC	CASRARQGEGYTF
TRBJ2-3	TRBD2	TRBV5-1	-	TGCGCCAGCAGAACCGGGACTAGAGGAGATACGCAGTATTTT	CASRTGTRGDTQYF
TRBJ2-4	-	TRBV28	-	TGTGCCAGCAGTTTATTGGGCGGGGCCGCCAAAAACATTCAGTACTTC	CASSLLGGAAKNIQYF